A single sample is the source of the 12 T cell receptor beta chains below, sequenced in a study of OX40 agonist ivuxolimab in advanced cancers. Repertoires were generated with immunoSEQ multiplex PCR, while TCRdb's copy carries only in-frame clones and drops some. The sample yields about 26,000 clones, around 85% seen once. The source material was CD4+ or CD8+ T cells sorted from blood, sampled in a trial of the OX40 agonist ivuxolimab. These receptors were collected from an adult with an advanced solid tumor such as melanoma, head and neck, liver or kidney cancer.

The rearrangement links TRBV28 to TRBJ2-2; D perhaps matches TRBD1 (6 bases). Trimming shortened V by 6 bases and J by 3 bases, and 8 bases separated the two germline ends. This CDR3 spans 13 amino acids. Germline CDR1 is MDHEN and CDR2 is SYDVKM. This CDR3 is CASRAGDTGELFF. Here the CDR3 DNA reads TGTGCCAGCAGGGCAGGGGACACCGGGGAGCTGTTTTTT.

The chain uses TRBV10-3 and TRBJ1-1; TRBD1 is a possible D gene (5 bases). CDR1 is ENHRY and CDR2 is SYGVKD in the germline V gene. The V end was cut by 8 bases, the J end by 6 bases, with 13 bases between. This CDR3 spans 12 amino acids. In DNA, the CDR3 is TGTGCCATCCTTGGGCAGGGCCCTGAAGCTTTCTTT. It specifies CAILGQGPEAFF.

The chain uses TRBV28 and TRBJ1-1; a weak D match, TRBD1 (5 bases). The V gene's germline CDR1 is MDHEN and CDR2 SYDVKM. Trimming cost V 7 bases and J 9 bases, with 18 bases left between them. The CDR3 covers 13 residues. The chain's CDR3 is CASNPEVGPKAFF. In DNA, the CDR3 is TGTGCCAGCAATCCAGAGGTGGGACCTAAAGCTTTCTTT.

The chain has TRBV30 and TRBJ2-7, with D possibly being TRBD1 (6 bases). The CDR3 consists of 14 residues. Germline-derived CDR1 and CDR2 are GTSNPN and SVGIG (reference sequence). V was shortened by 3 bases and J by 6 bases, with 18 bases between the two germline ends. CDR3 residues: CAWRNGQGFSEQYF. The CDR3 DNA sequence: TGTGCCTGGAGGAACGGGCAGGGGTTTAGCGAGCAGTACTTC.

This sequence joins TRBV5-4 and TRBJ2-7; 8 bases agree with TRBD2. The CDR3 sequence is 14 residues long. Germline V gives CDR1 SGHNT, CDR2 YYREEE (reference sequence). The V and J ends lost 5 bases and 5 bases, in that order; junction bases with no gene match: 9. The CDR3 is CASSQTGGADEQYF. In nucleotides, the CDR3 is TGTGCCAGCAGTCAAACGGGAGGGGCGGACGAGCAGTACTTC.

V and J are TRBV11-2 and TRBJ1-1, with a tentative D call TRBD1 (5 bases). The CDR3 loop spans 14 amino acids. V lost 2 bases to trimming and J lost 4 bases, with 11 bases between them. Germline V gene data show CDR1 as SGHAT and CDR2 as FQNNGV. CDR3 sequence reads: CASSLSGGSTEAFF. DNA for the CDR3: TGTGCCAGCAGCTTAAGTGGGGGATCCACTGAAGCTTTCTTT. Variable domain in full (rest from reference TRBV11-2 and TRBJ1-1): EAGVAQSPRYKIIEKRQSVAFWCNPISGHATLYWYQQILGQGPKLLIQFQNNGVVDDSQLPKDRFSAERLKGVDSTLKIQPAKLEDSAVYLCASSLSGGSTEAFFGQGTRLTVV.

This clone has only one observation. V gene TRBV27 combines with J gene TRBJ1-4; 9 bases are a match to TRBD1. CDR1 is MNHEY and CDR2 is SMNVEV in the germline V gene (reference sequence). CDR3 size: 14 residues. J gave up 7 bases and V 6 bases, and 6 bases lay outside the gene matches. The CDR3 sequence: CASRPGTGFEKLFF. The DNA of the CDR3 is TGTGCCAGCAGGCCCGGGACAGGGTTTGAAAAACTGTTTTTT.

This chain uses TRBV6-1 with TRBJ2-7; 9 bases are a match to TRBD1. The CDR3 runs 13 residues. From germline, CDR1 is MNHNS and CDR2 SASEGT. The trim removed 6 bases at V and 0 bases at J, leaving 0 bases unmatched. Written as DNA, the CDR3 is TGTGCCAGCAGGGACAGGGGCTCCTACGAGCAGTACTTC. Amino acid sequence: CASRDRGSYEQYF.

The J gene is TRBJ2-1, the V gene TRBV27; a weak D match, TRBD2 (6 bases). Trimming took off 5 bases at V and 10 bases at J, with 21 bases between the two ends. The CDR3 runs to 15 residues. The germline V gene encodes CDR1 MNHEY and CDR2 SMNVEV (reference sequence). For the CDR3, the DNA is TGTGCCAGCAGTGCCGGGACTTGGCCGGAGAGGGAGCAGTTCTTC. It encodes CASSAGTWPEREQFF.

This clone appeared a single time. The sample has other DNA sequences that encode this CDR3 too. This sequence joins TRBV11-2 and TRBJ2-3; D is possibly TRBD1 (6 bases). This CDR3 spans 16 amino acids. V lost 1 base, J lost 2 bases, and 13 bases lay in between. Germline V CDR1 and CDR2: SGHAT, FQNNGV. The CDR3 here is CASSLGQQGFTDTQYF. The CDR3 DNA reads as TGTGCCAGCAGCTTAGGCCAACAGGGATTCACAGATACGCAGTATTTT.

The genes are TRBV19 and TRBJ1-1; 12 nucleotides align to TRBD1. The trim removed 4 bases at V and 1 base at J, leaving 7 bases unmatched. The CDR3 loop spans 17 amino acids. Per the germline V gene, CDR1 is LNHDA and CDR2 is SQIVND (reference sequence). CDR3 region: CASSRWDRGPGNTEAFF. CDR3 DNA sequence: TGTGCCAGTAGTAGATGGGACAGGGGGCCAGGGAACACTGAAGCTTTCTTT.

This sequence joins TRBV13 and TRBJ2-1, with 12 bases lining up with TRBD2. The CDR3 has 15 residues. Germline CDR1 PRHDT, CDR2 FYEKMQ (reference sequence). Losses at the gene ends were 0 bases for V and 7 bases for J; bases not matched to a gene: 1. CDR3 DNA: TGTGCCAGCAGCTTAGGGACTAGCGGGAGTAATGAGCAGTTCTTC. Translated: CASSLGTSGSNEQFF.